What follows are 20 T cell receptor beta chains derived from one specimen sequenced in a study of neoadjuvant anti-PD-1 for oral cavity cancer. Time point of the sample: after neoadjuvant nivolumab, at surgical resection. Data came from immunoSEQ multiplex PCR; TCRdb stores just in-frame clones and leaves some out. The profile shows about 42,000 clones, about three quarters of them singletons. The input for sequencing was PBMCs, taken after nivolumab (anti-PD-1) treatment. The origin of the receptors is a person aged 40 to 85 with oral cavity squamous cell carcinoma.

V usage is TRBV7-8 and J usage is TRBJ2-3; D is unresolved. The length of the CDR3 is 12 residues. V dropped 6 bases and J dropped 2 bases, with 6 bases sitting between them. In germline, CDR1 is SGHVS, CDR2 FQNEAQ. CDR3 sequence reads: CASSQTTDTQYF. CDR3 DNA sequence: TGTGCCAGCAGTCAGACCACAGATACGCAGTATTTT.

This rearrangement joins TRBV7-2 to TRBJ2-2; 9 positions match TRBD2. Trimming removed 0 bases from V and 1 base from J; junction bases left unmatched: 6. This CDR3 has 18 amino acids. The V gene's germline CDR1 is SGHTA and CDR2 FQGNSA. The CDR3 is CASSLAPSSGMNTGELFF. DNA of the CDR3: TGTGCCAGCAGCTTAGCCCCTTCTAGCGGGATGAACACCGGGGAGCTGTTTTTT. Drawing the rest from reference TRBV7-2 and TRBJ2-2, the complete variable domain is GAGVSQSPSNKVTEKGKDVELRCDPISGHTALYWYRQSLGQGLEFLIYFQGNSAPDKSGLPSDRFSAERTGGSVSTLTIQRTQQEDSAVYLCASSLAPSSGMNTGELFFGEGSRLTVL.

V gene TRBV20-1 combines with J gene TRBJ2-3; no clear D gene. The ends were cut back, 6 bases at V and 6 bases at J, with 7 bases in the middle. The CDR3 is 10 amino acids. CDR1 is DFQATT, CDR2 SNEGSKA, per germline (reference sequence). In DNA, the CDR3 is TGCAGTGCCCCTTGGGATACGCAGTATTTT. This encodes CSAPWDTQYF.

The CDR3 sequence: CASSQERSGDYGYTF. The CDR3 nucleotides are TGTGCCAGCAGCCAAGAAAGGTCCGGGGACTATGGCTACACCTTC. This chain links TRBV14 with TRBJ1-2; D ambiguous. V shed 0 bases and J shed 3 bases, with 11 bases lying between them. Germline CDR1 and CDR2: SGHDN and FVKESK. The CDR3 is 15 amino acids.

This chain joins TRBV7-9 and TRBJ1-2; 7 bases line up with TRBD1. The length of the CDR3 is 16 residues. Germline V gene sequence: CDR1 SEHNR, CDR2 FQNEAQ (reference sequence). The J segment lost 6 bases and the V segment lost 3 bases, leaving 13 bases of the junction unmatched. The CDR3 DNA sequence: TGTGCCAGCAGCTTCCGTGGGAAGGGGGCGCGGAATGGCTACACCTTC. It is translated as CASSFRGKGARNGYTF.

The chain is built from TRBV2 and TRBJ2-5, with 9 bases fitting TRBD2. The junction had 7 bases not matched to a gene; V was cut back by 8 bases and J by 0 bases. The CDR3 is 15 residues long. The germline V gene has CDR1 SNHLY and CDR2 FYNNEI. The CDR3 loop is CASSRGGEYQETQYF. The CDR3 region has the DNA TGTGCCAGCTCGCGGGGGGGCGAGTACCAAGAGACCCAGTACTTC. Full variable domain (missing parts from reference TRBV2 and TRBJ2-5): EPEVTQTPSHQVTQMGQEVILRCVPISNHLYFYWYRQILGQKVEFLVSFYNNEISEKSEIFDDQFSVERPDGSNFTLKIRSTKLEDSAMYFCASSRGGEYQETQYFGPGTRLLVL.

This chain joins TRBV2 and TRBJ2-7; no clear D gene. Germline CDR1 is SNHLY and CDR2 is FYNNEI. V was cut by 5 bases and J by 0 bases, with 11 bases left in between. This CDR3 is 14 amino acids long. The CDR3 loop reads CASSSPESSYEQYF. CDR3 coding DNA: TGTGCCAGCAGTTCTCCAGAGAGCTCCTACGAGCAGTACTTC.

This clone has just a few counts. V is TRBV5-4 and J is TRBJ1-3; D gene ambiguous. The length of the CDR3 is 13 residues. V was trimmed by 0 bases and J by 2 bases, leaving 3 bases between them. CDR1 and CDR2 (germline): SGHNT, YYREEE (reference sequence). The CDR3 DNA is TGTGCCAGCAGCTTGGCTGCTGGAAACACCATATATTTT. This gives the protein CASSLAAGNTIYF.

The chain carries TRBV5-1 and TRBJ2-1; 11 bases are shared with TRBD2. The trim removed 0 bases at V and 2 bases at J, leaving 4 bases unmatched. CDR1 SGHRS and CDR2 YFSETQ come from the germline V gene. CDR3 size: 17 residues. CDR3 protein: CASSLDPSGRTYNEQFF. CDR3 in DNA: TGCGCCAGCAGCTTGGATCCTAGCGGGAGGACCTACAATGAGCAGTTCTTC.

This chain's CDR3 is CASSEAQSGKGGYTF. For the CDR3, the DNA is TGTGCCAGCAGTGAAGCGCAGTCAGGGAAGGGTGGCTACACCTTC. The chain carries TRBV6-1 and TRBJ1-2, with a possible D match to TRBD1 (5 bases). V was cut by 0 bases and J by 7 bases, with 15 bases left in between. Germline V CDR1 and CDR2: MNHNS, SASEGT. CDR3 length: 15 amino acids.

The chain employs TRBV5-1 and TRBJ1-6, with D perhaps matching TRBD1 (5 bases). The CDR3 consists of 14 residues. The V and J ends lost 5 bases and 8 bases respectively, with 14 bases between them. CDR1 is SGHRS and CDR2 is YFSETQ in the germline V gene. Here the CDR3 reads CASSNGGFDSPLHF. CDR3 DNA sequence: TGCGCCAGCAGTAACGGGGGTTTCGATTCACCCCTCCACTTT.

The rearrangement uses TRBV14 and TRBJ1-1; D not certain. Trimming removed 4 bases from V and 0 bases from J, with 18 bases in between. This CDR3 is 17 amino acids long. The germline V gene encodes CDR1 SGHDN and CDR2 FVKESK. CDR3 sequence: CASSPRVSLAMNTEAFF. The DNA of the CDR3 is TGTGCCAGCAGCCCCCGGGTCTCACTTGCCATGAACACTGAAGCTTTCTTT.

V usage is TRBV18 and J usage is TRBJ2-1; TRBD2 matches 10 bases. CDR3 length equals 15 residues. The ends lost 4 bases at V and 3 bases at J; junction bases unmatched: 3. Per the germline V gene, CDR1 is KGHSH and CDR2 is LQKENI. The CDR3: CASSLRTSGYNEQFF. The CDR3, as DNA: TGTGCCAGCTCACTTCGGACTAGCGGCTACAATGAGCAGTTCTTC.

The chain links TRBV18 to TRBJ2-3; D not certain. Trimming removed 1 base from V and 4 bases from J, with 12 bases in between. CDR3 length: 15 amino acids. The germline V gene encodes CDR1 KGHSH and CDR2 LQKENI. CDR3 coding DNA: TGTGCCAGCTCACCACGGAAACAGAGAGCAGATACGCAGTATTTT. It is translated as CASSPRKQRADTQYF.

The chain combines TRBV14 with TRBJ1-1; the D gene is possibly TRBD1 (5 bases). Trimming removed 1 base at V and 1 base at J, with 7 bases between. Germline assignment: CDR1 SGHDN and CDR2 FVKESK. The CDR3 contains 14 residues. CDR3 DNA sequence: TGTGCCAGCAGCCAAGTAAGGGGGAACACTGAAGCTTTCTTT. Its protein is CASSQVRGNTEAFF.

The chain combines TRBV27 with TRBJ2-2; D not certain. Trimming removed 5 bases from V and 4 bases from J, with 11 bases in between. CDR3 length: 14 residues. Per germline, CDR1 MNHEY and CDR2 SMNVEV (reference sequence). CDR3: CASSDFYRTGELFF. The CDR3 bases are TGTGCCAGCAGTGACTTCTACCGCACCGGGGAGCTGTTTTTT.

The genes are TRBV10-3 and TRBJ1-1; D might be TRBD1 (5 bases). The V gene lost 3 bases and the J gene lost 0 bases, with 14 bases spanning the gap. Germline V lookup: CDR1 ENHRY, CDR2 SYGVKD. The CDR3 is 16 residues long. CDR3 coding DNA: TGTGCCATCAGTGAAAGGGGAGGTCCCATGAACACTGAAGCTTTCTTT. The encoded protein is CAISERGGPMNTEAFF.

The CDR3 region has the DNA TGTGCCATCAGTGACCAGACACAGAATAATTCACCCCTCCACTTT. Protein sequence: CAISDQTQNNSPLHF. The chain couples TRBV10-3 to TRBJ1-6; no clear D. The CDR3 length is 15 residues. Germline lookup yields CDR1 ENHRY and CDR2 SYGVKD. V lost 3 bases and J lost 5, with 11 bases in between.

This chain links TRBV27 with TRBJ2-7; D is uncertain. CDR3 length: 14 residues. The germline CDR1 and CDR2 sequences are MNHEY and SMNVEV (reference sequence). Between the trimmed V and J ends, which lost 5 bases and 2 bases, there was a span of 13 bases. CDR3 DNA: TGTGCCAGCAGTCCCACAGTGCCCCCCTACGAGCAGTACTTC. The encoded protein is CASSPTVPPYEQYF.

This chain joins TRBV5-6 and TRBJ1-1, with D possibly TRBD1 on 5 matching bases. This CDR3 region has 15 residues. Germline loops: CDR1 SGHDT, CDR2 YYEEEE. V dropped 3 bases and J dropped 0 bases, with 12 bases sitting between them. The CDR3 DNA reads TGTGCCAGCAGCTCACCCCAGGGTATGAACACTGAAGCTTTCTTT. Its protein product is CASSSPQGMNTEAFF.